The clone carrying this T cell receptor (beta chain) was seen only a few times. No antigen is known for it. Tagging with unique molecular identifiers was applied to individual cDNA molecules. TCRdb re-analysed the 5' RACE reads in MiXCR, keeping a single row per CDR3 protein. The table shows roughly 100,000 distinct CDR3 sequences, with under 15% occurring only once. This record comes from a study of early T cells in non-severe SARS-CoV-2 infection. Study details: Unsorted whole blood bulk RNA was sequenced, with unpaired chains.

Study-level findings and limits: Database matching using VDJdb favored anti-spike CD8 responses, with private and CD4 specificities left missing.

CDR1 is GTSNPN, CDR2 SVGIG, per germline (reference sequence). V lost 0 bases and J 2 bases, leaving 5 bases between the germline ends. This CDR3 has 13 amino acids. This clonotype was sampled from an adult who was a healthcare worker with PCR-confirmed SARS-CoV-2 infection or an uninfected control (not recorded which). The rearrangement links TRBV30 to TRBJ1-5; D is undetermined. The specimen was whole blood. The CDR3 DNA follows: TGTGCCTGGAGTGTAGATGGCAATCAGCCCCAGCATTTT. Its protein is CAWSVDGNQPQHF.